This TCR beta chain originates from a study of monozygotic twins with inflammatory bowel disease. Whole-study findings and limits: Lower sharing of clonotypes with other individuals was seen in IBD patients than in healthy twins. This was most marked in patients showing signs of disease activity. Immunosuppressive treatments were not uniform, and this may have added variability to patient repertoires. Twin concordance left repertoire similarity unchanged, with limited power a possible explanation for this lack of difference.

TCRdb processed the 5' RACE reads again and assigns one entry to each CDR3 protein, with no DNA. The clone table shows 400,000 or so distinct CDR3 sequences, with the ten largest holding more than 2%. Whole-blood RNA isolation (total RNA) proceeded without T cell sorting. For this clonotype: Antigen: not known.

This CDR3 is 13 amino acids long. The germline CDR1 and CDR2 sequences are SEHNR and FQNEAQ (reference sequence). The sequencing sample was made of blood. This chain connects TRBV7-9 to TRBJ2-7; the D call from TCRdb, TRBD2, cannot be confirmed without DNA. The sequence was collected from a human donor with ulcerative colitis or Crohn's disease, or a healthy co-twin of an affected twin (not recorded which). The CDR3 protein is CASSFGLGHEQYF.